The 30 T cell receptor beta chains reported below all come from one sample, sequenced in a study of blood T cell repertoires in COVID-19. Sequencing was performed with immunoSEQ multiplex PCR; in TCRdb, only in-frame clones are kept and a portion is missing. The sample yields approximately 210,000 clones, roughly 88% seen once. Sequencing was carried out using PBMCs or T cells enriched from blood (not recorded which). Every receptor here comes from a woman between 45 and 65 years old with acute COVID-19.

In its sample, this clone was seen a few times. The CDR3 region has the DNA TGTGCCAGCAGTCCGGTCAGGGACTATGGCTACACCTTC. Its translation is CASSPVRDYGYTF. The chain links TRBV7-2 to TRBJ1-2; the D gene is possibly TRBD1 (5 bases). Looked up from germline, CDR1 is SGHTA and CDR2 is FQGNSA. The germline V and J ends were trimmed by 6 bases and 3 bases, with 11 bases remaining between them. This CDR3 has 13 residues.

This clone was counted at least ten times. This rearrangement joins TRBV4-2 to TRBJ2-1; TRBD2 aligns across 8 bases. Germline lookup yields CDR1 LGHNA and CDR2 YNFKEQ. This CDR3 comprises 15 residues. V lost 3 bases, J lost 4 bases, and 5 bases stayed unmatched. Here the CDR3 reads CASSHSGGFYNEQFF. The CDR3 region has the DNA TGTGCCAGCAGCCATTCGGGAGGGTTTTACAATGAGCAGTTCTTC.

The chain combines TRBV19 with TRBJ1-2, with D hard to call. CDR3 length: 13 amino acids. Between the trimmed V and J ends, which lost 3 bases and 4 bases, there was a span of 9 bases. Germline CDR1 LNHDA, CDR2 SQIVND (reference sequence). For the CDR3, the DNA is TGTGCCAGTAGTATTGACTCCCGCTATGGCTACACCTTC. Its protein product is CASSIDSRYGYTF.

This chain links TRBV6-2 or TRBV6-3 with TRBJ2-7, with TRBD2 matching over 10 bases. The ends lost 4 bases at V and 0 bases at J; junction bases unmatched: 3. The CDR3 sequence is 15 residues long. Germline lookup yields CDR1 MNHEY and CDR2 SVGEGT. The CDR3 nucleotides are TGTGCCAGCAGTTCCCTAGCGGGAGTCTCCTACGAGCAGTACTTC. The encoded protein is CASSSLAGVSYEQYF.

The genes are TRBV3-1 (or the pseudogene TRBV3-2) and TRBJ2-2; 10 positions match TRBD1. Germline V gene data show CDR1 as LGHDT and CDR2 as YNNKEL (reference sequence). This CDR3 is built from 16 residues. After removal of 4 bases from V and 5 bases from J, the junction contained 7 bases not matched to a gene. In DNA, the CDR3 is TGTGCCAGCAGCCTCGGGACAGGGGTTTATACCGGGGAGCTGTTTTTT. This codes for CASSLGTGVYTGELFF.

To note about this clone: Other nucleotide sequences in the sample specify the same CDR3. The rearrangement links TRBV3-1 (or the pseudogene TRBV3-2) to TRBJ2-1; D not certain. Germline V gene sequence: CDR1 LGHDT, CDR2 YNNKEL (reference sequence). V was pared by 2 bases and J by 4 bases, with 3 bases between. The length of the CDR3 is 12 residues. The CDR3 loop reads CASSQSYNEQFF. The DNA for the CDR3 is TGTGCCAGCAGCCAATCGTACAATGAGCAGTTCTTC.

The chain employs TRBV5-1 and TRBJ2-7; the match to TRBD2 covers 10 bases. V was pared by 0 bases and J by 4 bases, with 7 bases of the junction left unmatched. CDR3 size: 16 residues. CDR1 is SGHRS, CDR2 YFSETQ, per germline. As DNA, the CDR3 is TGCGCCAGCAGCTTGGCGAGCGGGAGGGCCATGTACGAGCAGTACTTC. Amino acid sequence: CASSLASGRAMYEQYF.

The chain links TRBV7-3 to TRBJ2-1; D not certain. Germline-derived CDR1 and CDR2 are SGHTA and FQGTGA. The V gene lost 1 base and the J gene lost 4 bases, with 5 bases spanning the gap. This CDR3 is built from 13 residues. As DNA, the CDR3 is TGTGCCAGCAGCTTAATTAAATACAATGAGCAGTTCTTC. Encoded protein: CASSLIKYNEQFF. Filled out from reference TRBV7-3 and TRBJ2-1, the complete variable domain reads GAGVSQTPSNKVTEKGKYVELRCDPISGHTALYWYRQSLGQGPEFLIYFQGTGAADDSGLPNDRFFAVRPEGSVSTLKIQRTERGDSAVYLCASSLIKYNEQFFGPGTRLTVL.

The chain couples TRBV6-5 to TRBJ1-1; D call uncertain. Germline assignment: CDR1 MNHEY and CDR2 SVGAGI. The CDR3 totals 15 residues. Between the trimmed V and J ends, which lost 1 base and 1 base, there was a span of 10 bases. This CDR3 is CASSYWGAQNTEAFF. The CDR3 DNA reads as TGTGCCAGCAGTTACTGGGGAGCTCAGAACACTGAAGCTTTCTTT.

This clone appeared a single time. The V and J genes are TRBV27 and TRBJ1-2; 10 bases align to TRBD1. CDR1 and CDR2 (germline): MNHEY, SMNVEV (reference sequence). V was clipped by 5 bases and J by 3 bases; unmatched bases: 6. This CDR3 is built from 15 residues. The CDR3 loop is CASSRQGANHYGYTF. In DNA form, the CDR3 reads TGTGCCAGCAGTAGACAGGGGGCTAATCACTATGGCTACACCTTC.

V usage is TRBV5-1 and J usage is TRBJ2-5; 7 bases are shared with TRBD2. This CDR3 spans 15 amino acids. The germline CDR1 and CDR2 sequences are SGHRS and YFSETQ. The ends lost 5 bases at V and 0 bases at J; junction bases unmatched: 7. The chain's CDR3 is CASSRDYPYQETQYF. CDR3 DNA sequence: TGCGCCAGCAGTCGGGACTACCCGTACCAAGAGACCCAGTACTTC.

This chain connects TRBV9 to TRBJ1-3; 7 positions agree with TRBD1. CDR3 length: 16 amino acids. Trimming at V came to 4 bases and at J to 0 bases, leaving 7 bases not matched to a gene. CDR1 and CDR2 from the germline V gene are SGDLS and YYNGEE. This CDR3 reads CASSPEGQNSGNTIYF. CDR3 DNA: TGTGCCAGCAGCCCTGAGGGACAGAACTCTGGAAACACCATATATTTT. The variable domain in full, with the rest retrieved from reference TRBV9 and TRBJ1-3, is DSGVTQTPKHLITATGQRVTLRCSPRSGDLSVYWYQQSLDQGLQFLIQYYNGEERAKGNILERFSAQQFPDLHSELNLSSLELGDSALYFCASSPEGQNSGNTIYFGEGSWLTVV.

The J gene is TRBJ2-1, the V gene TRBV29-1; TRBD2 matches 9 bases. CDR3 length: 13 amino acids. Per germline, CDR1 SQVTM and CDR2 ANQGSEA. With V trimmed by 4 bases and J by 4 bases, 2 bases remained unmatched. DNA for the CDR3: TGCAGCGTTGCTGCGGGAGGGTACAATGAGCAGTTCTTC. This gives the protein CSVAAGGYNEQFF.

The chain links TRBV7-2 to TRBJ2-1; D gene unclear. V gave up 2 bases and J gave up 6 bases, with 11 bases separating them. This CDR3 has 14 residues. The V gene's germline CDR1 is SGHTA and CDR2 FQGNSA. Written as DNA, the CDR3 is TGTGCCAGCAGCTTAAATATTAGAGTCAATGAGCAGTTCTTC. Translated, it gives CASSLNIRVNEQFF.

The chain uses TRBV19 and TRBJ2-5; 7 bases are shared with TRBD1. V shed 5 bases, J shed 3 bases, and the junction held 3 bases outside the gene matches. CDR3 length equals 13 residues. Germline assignment: CDR1 LNHDA and CDR2 SQIVND (reference sequence). CDR3 nucleotide sequence: TGTGCCAGTAGTTGGGACAGAGAAGAGACCCAGTACTTC. Translating it yields CASSWDREETQYF.

CDR3 sequence: CASGKGTVGQETQYF. For the CDR3, the DNA is TGTGCTAGTGGCAAAGGGACAGTGGGGCAAGAGACCCAGTACTTC. The chain combines TRBV12-5 with TRBJ2-5; 7 bases line up with TRBD1. V trimming: 6 bases; J trimming: 2 bases; junction bases outside the gene matches: 9. This CDR3 region has 15 residues. Germline V CDR1 and CDR2: LGHNT, FRNRAP.

V and J are TRBV30 and TRBJ2-7; TRBD1 might be the D (6 bases). Germline-derived CDR1 and CDR2 are GTSNPN and SVGIG (reference sequence). This CDR3 is built from 12 residues. V lost 2 bases to trimming and J lost 4 bases, with 9 bases between them. CDR3: CAWSLQGYEQYF. Here the CDR3 DNA reads TGTGCCTGGAGTCTCCAGGGGTACGAGCAGTACTTC.

The rearrangement joins TRBV5-1 to TRBJ1-3, with 7 bases that match TRBD1. Trimming at V came to 4 bases and at J to 0 bases, leaving 4 bases not matched to a gene. This CDR3 has 15 amino acids. Germline assignment: CDR1 SGHRS and CDR2 YFSETQ. In DNA form, the CDR3 reads TGCGCCAGCAGCAGAGGGGGCTCCTCTGGAAACACCATATATTTT. The encoded protein is CASSRGGSSGNTIYF.

CDR3 DNA: TGTGCCAGCAGTTTGAGGAGCGAGCAGTTCTTC. The encoded protein is CASSLRSEQFF. The rearrangement uses TRBV28 and TRBJ2-1, with unresolved D. The CDR3 length is 11 residues. V was shortened by 3 bases and J by 10 bases, with 7 bases between the two germline ends. Germline V gene lookup returns CDR1 MDHEN and CDR2 SYDVKM.

The DNA for the CDR3 is TGTGCCAGCTCACCACAGGGGGCTGAAGCTTTCTTT. Translated: CASSPQGAEAFF. V gene TRBV18 combines with J gene TRBJ1-1; weak D call: TRBD1 (6 bases). Germline CDR1 KGHSH, CDR2 LQKENI. Trimming left V 1 base short and J 6 bases short, with 6 bases between. CDR3 length: 12 residues.

The table lists this clone with a count of one. The chain carries TRBV2 and TRBJ1-1; D not resolved. This CDR3 is 12 amino acids long. V lost 6 bases and J lost 1, with 6 bases in between. The V gene's germline CDR1 is SNHLY and CDR2 FYNNEI. CDR3 in amino acids: CASRSRNTEAFF. The CDR3 bases are TGTGCCAGCAGATCCAGGAACACTGAAGCTTTCTTT.

The chain recombines TRBV5-1 with TRBJ1-4, with 7 bases aligning to TRBD1. Germline-derived CDR1 and CDR2 are SGHRS and YFSETQ. Unmatched junction bases numbered 4, after V lost 2 bases and J lost 3 bases. This CDR3 is built from 15 residues. The CDR3 nucleotides read TGCGCCAGCAGCTTAACAGGGGTAGCTAATGAAAAACTGTTTTTT. This gives the protein CASSLTGVANEKLFF.

The chain combines TRBV27 with TRBJ1-1; a weak D match, TRBD1 (6 bases). Germline loops: CDR1 MNHEY, CDR2 SMNVEV (reference sequence). The CDR3 covers 15 residues. Trimming stripped 6 bases from V and 1 base from J, with 15 bases between. Written as DNA, the CDR3 is TGTGCCAGCAGCGTTACAGGGAAGGGGAACACTGAAGCTTTCTTT. As protein: CASSVTGKGNTEAFF.

The chain combines TRBV7-9 with TRBJ2-7, with a possible D match to TRBD2 (5 bases). CDR3 length: 15 amino acids. CDR1 and CDR2 (germline): SEHNR, FQNEAQ (reference sequence). Trimming took 1 base from V and 3 from J, leaving 13 bases between them. The CDR3: CASSLVGLIHYEQYF. DNA for the CDR3: TGTGCCAGCAGCTTAGTAGGACTCATTCACTACGAGCAGTACTTC.

The chain recombines TRBV11-2 with TRBJ1-3, with D perhaps matching TRBD1 (5 bases). The CDR3 runs 15 residues. Germline V gives CDR1 SGHAT, CDR2 FQNNGV. The V end was cut by 3 bases, the J end by 2 bases, with 11 bases between. The CDR3 coding sequence is TGTGCCAGCAGCTTTTCGGCGGGACCTGGAAACACCATATATTTT. Amino acid sequence: CASSFSAGPGNTIYF.

The chain recombines TRBV24-1 with TRBJ2-2; tentatively, D is TRBD1 (6 bases). With 3 bases removed from V and 2 bases from J, the gap between germline ends came to 12 bases. The CDR3 length is 16 residues. The V gene's germline CDR1 is KGHDR and CDR2 SFDVKD. DNA of the CDR3: TGTGCCACCAGTGATCCGGACAGAATTAACACCGGGGAGCTGTTTTTT. It encodes CATSDPDRINTGELFF.

This chain links TRBV6-1 with TRBJ1-3; unclear D gene. The CDR3 extends over 14 amino acids. CDR1 and CDR2 (germline): MNHNS, SASEGT. V was trimmed by 2 bases and J by 0 bases, leaving 5 bases between them. CDR3 coding DNA: TGTGCCAGCAGTGAACCCAGCTCTGGAAACACCATATATTTT. This codes for CASSEPSSGNTIYF.

This chain uses TRBV9 with TRBJ2-7, with TRBD2 matching over 10 bases. J gave up 5 bases and V 0 bases, and 5 bases lay outside the gene matches. The germline CDR1 and CDR2 sequences are SGDLS and YYNGEE. This CDR3 spans 15 amino acids. The CDR3 here is CASSVASGSSNEQYF. DNA for the CDR3: TGTGCCAGCAGCGTAGCTAGCGGGAGTTCCAACGAGCAGTACTTC.

The chain employs TRBV30 and TRBJ2-5, with 9 bases that match TRBD1. The J segment lost 4 bases and the V segment lost 4 bases, leaving 7 bases of the junction unmatched. The CDR3 contains 14 residues. Germline-derived CDR1 and CDR2 are GTSNPN and SVGIG (reference sequence). CDR3 in amino acids: CAWNRGREGETQYF. CDR3 DNA sequence: TGTGCCTGGAACAGGGGGCGAGAGGGAGAGACCCAGTACTTC.

This chain uses TRBV7-9 with TRBJ1-4, with D tentatively TRBD1 (5 bases). Per the germline V gene, CDR1 is SEHNR and CDR2 is FQNEAQ (reference sequence). V shed 0 bases and J shed 4 bases, with 9 bases lying between them. The CDR3 sequence is 15 residues long. The CDR3 sequence: CASSLAQGLNEKLFF. CDR3 DNA sequence: TGTGCCAGCAGCTTAGCGCAGGGACTTAATGAAAAACTGTTTTTT.